This TCR beta chain was sequenced for a study of cytomegalovirus exposure and HLA in healthy donors. CDR1 is SGHRS and CDR2 is YFSETQ in the germline V gene. The length of the CDR3 is 14 residues. Losses at the gene ends were 1 base for V and 8 bases for J; bases not matched to a gene: 6. Use of 60 Vbeta and 13 Jbeta primers characterized the PCR. Sequencing used immunoSEQ multiplex PCR; TCRdb keeps in-frame clones, though not all of them. The top ten clones hold about 7% of a sample with 150,000 to 200,000 clones, about four fifths of them seen once. V is TRBV5-1 and J is TRBJ1-2; 9 nucleotides line up with TRBD1. The receptor comes from a man in his thirties or forties in good health and CMV-seropositive. Sequenced material: PBMCs. CDR3 amino acids: CASSLRQGEAGYTF. The CDR3 DNA sequence: TGCGCCAGCAGCTTGAGACAGGGGGAAGCGGGCTACACCTTC. The full variable domain, rest sourced from reference TRBV5-1 and TRBJ1-2, is KAGVTQTPRYLIKTRGQQVTLSCSPISGHRSVSWYQQTPGQGLQFLFEYFSETQRNKGNFPGRFSGRQFSNSRSEMNVSTLELGDSALYLCASSLRQGEAGYTFGSGTRLTVV.